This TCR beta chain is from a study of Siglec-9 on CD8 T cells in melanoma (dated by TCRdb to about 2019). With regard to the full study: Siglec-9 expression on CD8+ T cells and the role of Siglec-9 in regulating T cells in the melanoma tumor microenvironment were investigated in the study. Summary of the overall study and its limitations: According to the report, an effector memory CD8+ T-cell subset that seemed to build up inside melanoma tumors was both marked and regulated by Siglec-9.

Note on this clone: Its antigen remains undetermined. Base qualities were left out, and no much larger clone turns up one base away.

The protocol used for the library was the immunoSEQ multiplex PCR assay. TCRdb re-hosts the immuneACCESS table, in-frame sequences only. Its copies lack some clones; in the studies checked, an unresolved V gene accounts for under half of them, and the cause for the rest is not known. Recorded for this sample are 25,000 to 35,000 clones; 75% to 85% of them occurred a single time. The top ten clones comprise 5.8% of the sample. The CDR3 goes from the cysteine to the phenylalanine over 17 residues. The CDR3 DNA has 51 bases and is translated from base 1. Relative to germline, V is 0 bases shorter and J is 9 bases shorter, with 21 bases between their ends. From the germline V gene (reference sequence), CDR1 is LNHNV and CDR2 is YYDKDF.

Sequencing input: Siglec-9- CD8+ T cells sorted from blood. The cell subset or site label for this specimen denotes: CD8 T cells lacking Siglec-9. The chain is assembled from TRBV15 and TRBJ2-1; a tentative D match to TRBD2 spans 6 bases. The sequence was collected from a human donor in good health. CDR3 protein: CATSRDGGWLEGAEQFF. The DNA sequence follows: TGTGCCACCAGCAGAGATGGAGGTTGGTTGGAGGGAGCTGAGCAGTTCTTC.